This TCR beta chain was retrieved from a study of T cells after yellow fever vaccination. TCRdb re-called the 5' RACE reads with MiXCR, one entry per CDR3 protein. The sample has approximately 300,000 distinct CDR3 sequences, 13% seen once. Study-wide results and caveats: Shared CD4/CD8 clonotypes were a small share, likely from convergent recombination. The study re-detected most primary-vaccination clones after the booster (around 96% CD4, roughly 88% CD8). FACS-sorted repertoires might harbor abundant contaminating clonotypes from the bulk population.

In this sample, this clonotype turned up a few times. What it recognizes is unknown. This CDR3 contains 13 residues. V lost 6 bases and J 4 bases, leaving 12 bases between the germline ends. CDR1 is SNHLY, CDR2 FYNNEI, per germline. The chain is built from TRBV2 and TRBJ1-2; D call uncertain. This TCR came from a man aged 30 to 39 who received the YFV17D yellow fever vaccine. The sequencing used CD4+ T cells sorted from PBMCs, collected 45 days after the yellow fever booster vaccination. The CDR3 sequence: CASSSREGYGYTF. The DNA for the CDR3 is TGTGCCAGCAGCTCCCGGGAAGGCTATGGCTACACCTTC.